The next 10 T cell receptor beta chains were all read from a single sample in a study of cytotoxic CD8 clonotypes in ibrutinib-treated CLL. This table comes from immunoSEQ multiplex PCR, and its TCRdb copy is limited to in-frame clones, with some not included. The data hold more than 85,000 clones, with approximately 71% observed a single time. Source: PBMCs, taken after 24 months of ibrutinib treatment. The receptors stem from a human donor with chronic lymphocytic leukemia.

This clone was detected once. The rearrangement joins TRBV11-2 to TRBJ2-3; TRBD1 aligns across 11 bases. Looked up from germline, CDR1 is SGHAT and CDR2 is FQNNGV. J gave up 4 bases and V 3 bases, and 6 bases lay outside the gene matches. The CDR3 loop spans 16 amino acids. CDR3 sequence: CASSLGGQGASDTQYF. DNA of the CDR3: TGTGCCAGCAGCTTGGGCGGACAGGGGGCCTCAGATACGCAGTATTTT. Together with reference TRBV11-2 and TRBJ2-3, the CDR3 gives the full variable domain: EAGVAQSPRYKIIEKRQSVAFWCNPISGHATLYWYQQILGQGPKLLIQFQNNGVVDDSQLPKDRFSAERLKGVDSTLKIQPAKLEDSAVYLCASSLGGQGASDTQYFGPGTRLTVL.

The genes are TRBV19 and TRBJ1-3, with D unclear. The CDR3 is 17 residues long. Trimming cost V 1 base and J 0 bases, with 13 bases left between them. Germline values: CDR1 LNHDA, CDR2 SQIVND (reference sequence). The CDR3 sequence is CASSIGRHGFSGNTIYF. In DNA, the CDR3 is TGTGCCAGTAGTATAGGGCGGCACGGCTTCTCTGGAAACACCATATATTTT.

Only a few counts were recorded for this clone. The chain recombines TRBV15 with TRBJ2-3, with TRBD2 identical over 10 bases. Germline assignment: CDR1 LNHNV and CDR2 YYDKDF (reference sequence). The CDR3 loop spans 16 amino acids. The V segment lost 4 bases and the J segment 2 bases; nucleotides outside the gene matches: 6. CDR3 DNA sequence: TGTGCCACCAGCACCGGGACTAGCGAGCACACAGATACGCAGTATTTT. Its protein product is CATSTGTSEHTDTQYF.

The chain carries TRBV10-1 and TRBJ1-1; 8 nucleotides agree with TRBD1. The CDR3 consists of 14 residues. Germline-derived CDR1 and CDR2 are WNHNN and SYGVQD (reference sequence). V dropped 2 bases and J dropped 5; count of bases not matched to a gene: 4. The DNA of the CDR3 is TGCGCCAGCAGTGAGAACAGGGGGAGGACTGAAGCTTTCTTT. It encodes CASSENRGRTEAFF.

This clone was found a few times. This chain joins TRBV10-1 and TRBJ2-3, with no clear D. Per the germline V gene, CDR1 is WNHNN and CDR2 is SYGVQD (reference sequence). CDR3 length: 14 residues. The germline V and J ends were trimmed by 4 bases and 4 bases, with 12 bases remaining between them. DNA of the CDR3: TGCGCCAGCAGTGGGCTAGAGGACGCAGATACGCAGTATTTT. The encoded protein is CASSGLEDADTQYF.

The chain joins TRBV7-9 to TRBJ2-2; 8 bases are a match to TRBD1. Germline CDR1 is SEHNR and CDR2 is FQNEAQ (reference sequence). Trimming cost V 5 bases and J 0 bases; bases outside gene matches: 2. CDR3 length equals 15 residues. DNA of the CDR3: TGTGCCAGCAGCCCGGGACAGGCGAACACCGGGGAGCTGTTTTTT. This sequence encodes CASSPGQANTGELFF. Using reference TRBV7-9 and TRBJ2-2 for the parts outside the CDR3, the full variable domain is DTGVSQNPRHKITKRGQNVTFRCDPISEHNRLYWYRQTLGQGPEFLTYFQNEAQLEKSRLLSDRFSAERPKGSFSTLEIQRTEQGDSAMYLCASSPGQANTGELFFGEGSRLTVL.

The chain uses TRBV27 and TRBJ2-7, with 12 bases fitting TRBD2. The CDR3 extends over 16 amino acids. The V gene's germline CDR1 is MNHEY and CDR2 SMNVEV (reference sequence). The V and J ends lost 4 bases and 5 bases, in that order; junction bases with no gene match: 9. CDR3 sequence reads: CASSYILAGGPDEQYF. CDR3 sequence (DNA): TGTGCCAGCAGTTATATCCTAGCGGGAGGGCCTGACGAGCAGTACTTC.

The sample holds a few counts of this clone. The CDR3 nucleotides read TGCGCCCGGACCGGGACGCTCCTTGCTCCTAACTATGGCTACACCTTC. The encoded protein is CARTGTLLAPNYGYTF. V usage is TRBV10-1 and J usage is TRBJ1-2; a weak D match, TRBD1 (5 bases). CDR1 WNHNN and CDR2 SYGVQD come from the germline V gene (reference sequence). The CDR3 runs to 16 residues. The germline V and J ends were trimmed by 11 bases and 0 bases, with 22 bases remaining between them.

V is TRBV5-6 and J is TRBJ2-2, with D possibly matching TRBD1 (6 bases). CDR3 length: 15 amino acids. V was clipped by 4 bases and J by 6 bases, with 16 bases between them. Germline V CDR1 and CDR2: SGHDT, YYEEEE. The DNA of the CDR3 is TGTGCCAGCAGCCCCGCGAACAGGGCAGCCGGGGAGCTGTTTTTT. Translation: CASSPANRAAGELFF.

The chain carries TRBV6-6 and TRBJ2-1; the D is unclear. The CDR3 length is 12 residues. V was shortened by 7 bases and J by 8 bases, with 12 bases between the two germline ends. The germline V gene has CDR1 MNHNY and CDR2 SVGAGI (reference sequence). The CDR3 nucleotides are TGTGCCAGCACCTCTACTAAGGATGAGCAGTTCTTC. Translating it yields CASTSTKDEQFF.